This T cell receptor beta chain emerged from a study of response to subunit inactivated influenza vaccine. TCRdb used MiXCR to reprocess the RT-PCR reads, holding one entry per CDR3 protein. This repertoire shows about 570,000 distinct CDR3 sequences, 11% found once; its top ten account for approximately 11%. CDR3 size: 16 residues. J lost 7 bases, V lost 5 bases, and 13 bases had no gene match. The same sample was also used in a study of T cells expressing NK-cell markers. That work contributes: 5'RACE template switching with UMIs generated TCR beta cDNA. From sorted CD3+CD56+NKG2C+, CD3+CD56+NKG2C- and CD3+CD56-NKG2C+ T cells came the TCR beta repertoires. Within the sequenced cohort of eight donors, seven exhibited HCMV seropositivity and one was seronegative. About six donors showed dominant NKG2C+ clonotypes comprising roughly 1.0-7.0% of their CD8+ T cells. In a few donors, these clonotypes also led the CD3+CD56-NKG2C+ fraction.

The sequence derives from a man between 45 and 60 years old who received an inactivated influenza vaccine. This chain connects TRBV12-3 or TRBV12-4 to TRBJ2-1, with 8 bases aligning to TRBD2. The sample consisted of PBMCs from blood, taken on the day of vaccination. CDR3 protein: CASSRASGSGGNEQFF. The CDR3, as DNA: TGTGCCAGCAGTCGGGCTAGCGGTTCGGGGGGGAATGAGCAGTTCTTC.